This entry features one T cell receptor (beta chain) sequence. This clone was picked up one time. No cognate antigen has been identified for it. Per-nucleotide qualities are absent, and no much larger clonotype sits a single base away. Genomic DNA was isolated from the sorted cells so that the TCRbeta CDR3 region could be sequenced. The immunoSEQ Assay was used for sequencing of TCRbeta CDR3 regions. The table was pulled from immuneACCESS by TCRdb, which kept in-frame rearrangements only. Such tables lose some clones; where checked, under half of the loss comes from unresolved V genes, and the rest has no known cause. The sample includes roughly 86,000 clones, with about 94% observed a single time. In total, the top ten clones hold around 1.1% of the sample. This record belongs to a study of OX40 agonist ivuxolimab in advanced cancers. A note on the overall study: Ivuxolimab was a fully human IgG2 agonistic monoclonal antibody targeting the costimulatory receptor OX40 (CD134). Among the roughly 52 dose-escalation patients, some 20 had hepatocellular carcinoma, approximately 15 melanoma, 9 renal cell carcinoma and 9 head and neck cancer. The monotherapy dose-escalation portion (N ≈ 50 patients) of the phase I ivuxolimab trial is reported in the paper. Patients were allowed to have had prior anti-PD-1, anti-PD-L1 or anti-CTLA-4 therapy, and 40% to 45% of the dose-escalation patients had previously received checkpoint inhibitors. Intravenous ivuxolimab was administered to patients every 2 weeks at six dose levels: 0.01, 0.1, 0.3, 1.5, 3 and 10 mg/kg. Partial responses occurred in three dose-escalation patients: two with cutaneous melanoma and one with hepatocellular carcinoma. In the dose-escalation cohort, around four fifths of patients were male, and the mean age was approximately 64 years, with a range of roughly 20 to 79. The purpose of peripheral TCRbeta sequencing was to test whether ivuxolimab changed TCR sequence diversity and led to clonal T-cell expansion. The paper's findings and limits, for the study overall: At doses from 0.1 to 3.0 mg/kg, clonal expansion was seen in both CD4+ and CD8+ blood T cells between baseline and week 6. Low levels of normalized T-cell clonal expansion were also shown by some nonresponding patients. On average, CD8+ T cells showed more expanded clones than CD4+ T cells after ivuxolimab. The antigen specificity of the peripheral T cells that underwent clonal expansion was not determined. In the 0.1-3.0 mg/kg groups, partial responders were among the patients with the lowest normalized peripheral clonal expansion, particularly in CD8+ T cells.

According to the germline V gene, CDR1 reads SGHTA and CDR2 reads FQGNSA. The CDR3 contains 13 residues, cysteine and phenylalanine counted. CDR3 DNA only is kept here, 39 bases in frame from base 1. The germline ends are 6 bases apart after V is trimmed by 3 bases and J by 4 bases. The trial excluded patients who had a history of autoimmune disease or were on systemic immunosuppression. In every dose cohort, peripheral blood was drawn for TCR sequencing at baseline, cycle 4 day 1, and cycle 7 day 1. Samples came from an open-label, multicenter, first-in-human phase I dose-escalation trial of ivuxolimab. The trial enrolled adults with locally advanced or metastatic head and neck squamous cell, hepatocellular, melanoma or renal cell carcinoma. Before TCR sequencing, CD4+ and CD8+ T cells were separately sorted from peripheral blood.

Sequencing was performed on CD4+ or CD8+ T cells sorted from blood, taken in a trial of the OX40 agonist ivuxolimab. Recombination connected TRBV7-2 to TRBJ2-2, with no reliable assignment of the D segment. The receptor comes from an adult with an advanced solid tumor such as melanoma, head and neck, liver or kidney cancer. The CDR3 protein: CASSFPSTGELFF. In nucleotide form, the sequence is TGTGCCAGCAGCTTCCCTAGCACCGGGGAGCTGTTTTTT.